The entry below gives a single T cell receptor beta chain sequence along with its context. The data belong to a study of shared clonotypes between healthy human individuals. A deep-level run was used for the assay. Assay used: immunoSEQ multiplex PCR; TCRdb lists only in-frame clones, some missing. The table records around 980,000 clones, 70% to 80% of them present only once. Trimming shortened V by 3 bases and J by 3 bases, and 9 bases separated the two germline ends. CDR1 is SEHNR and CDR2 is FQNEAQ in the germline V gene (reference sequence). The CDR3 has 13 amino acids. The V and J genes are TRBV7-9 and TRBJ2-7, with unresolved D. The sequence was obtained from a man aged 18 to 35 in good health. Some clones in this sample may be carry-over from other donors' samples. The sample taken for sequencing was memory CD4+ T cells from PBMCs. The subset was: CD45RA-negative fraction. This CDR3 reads CASSLTLYYEQYF. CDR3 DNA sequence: TGTGCCAGCAGCTTGACACTTTACTACGAGCAGTACTTC.